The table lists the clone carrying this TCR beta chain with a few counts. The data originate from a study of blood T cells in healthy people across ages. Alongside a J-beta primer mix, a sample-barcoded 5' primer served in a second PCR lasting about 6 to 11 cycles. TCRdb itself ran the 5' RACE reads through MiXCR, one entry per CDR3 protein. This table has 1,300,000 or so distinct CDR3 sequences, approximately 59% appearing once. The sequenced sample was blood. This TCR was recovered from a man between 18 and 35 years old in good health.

The CDR3 DNA sequence: TGCGCCAGCAGCCAAGAAGAGATGGAACCGGGGTATGGCTACACCTTC. Translating gives CASSQEEMEPGYGYTF. The genes are TRBV4-1 and TRBJ1-2; D remains ambiguous. V lost 0 bases and J 5 bases, leaving 16 bases between the germline ends. This CDR3 is 16 amino acids long. The germline V gene encodes CDR1 MGHRA and CDR2 YSYEKL.